A selection of T cell receptor gamma chains follows, all from one sample in a study of intestinal T cells in coeliac disease. TCRdb re-called clones from the multiplex PCR reads via CATT. The sample shows hundreds of gamma-chain clones, about 60% of them seen only once. Sequencing used a duodenal biopsy. All receptors derive from a human donor who served as a control with a normal duodenal biopsy, not a healthy volunteer. Both conserved end residues are part of each CDR3. Where a row states a size, it is once, few, many or the class of an expanded clone; other rows omit it.

j_call: TRGJ1/TRGJ2; v_call: TRGV5; clone_size: NA; cdr3_length: 11; cdr3_nt: TGTGCCACCTGGGACAGAGTAAGAAATCTCTTT; cdr3_aa: CATWDRVRNLF
j_call: TRGJ1/TRGJ2; v_call: TRGV10; clone_size: NA; cdr3_length: 15; cdr3_nt: TGTGCTGCGTGGAGCTCCGAAAAGATTTATTATAAGAAACTCTTT; cdr3_aa: CAAWSSEKIYYKKLF
j_call: TRGJP1; v_call: TRGV8; clone_size: once; cdr3_length: 14; cdr3_nt: TGTGCCACCTGGGCTTATACCACTGGTTGGTTCAAGATATTT; cdr3_aa: CATWAYTTGWFKIF
j_call: TRGJ1/TRGJ2; v_call: TRGV4; clone_size: NA; cdr3_length: 11; cdr3_nt: TGTGCCACCTGGGACGGGCCTTTGGGAGTCTTT; cdr3_aa: CATWDGPLGVF
j_call: TRGJP1; v_call: TRGV4; clone_size: once; cdr3_length: 15; cdr3_nt: TGTGCCGACCTGGGACGGGTTACCACTGGTTGGTTCAAGATATTT; cdr3_aa: CADLGRVTTGWFKIF
j_call: TRGJP1; v_call: TRGV10; clone_size: NA; cdr3_length: 12; cdr3_nt: TGTGCTGCGGGGAGAACTGGTTGGTTCAAGATATTT; cdr3_aa: CAAGRTGWFKIF
j_call: TRGJ1/TRGJ2; v_call: TRGV4; clone_size: NA; cdr3_length: 13; cdr3_nt: TGTGCCACCTGGCCGAGGGGGGATTATAAGAAACTCTTT; cdr3_aa: CATWPRGDYKKLF
j_call: TRGJP1; v_call: TRGV10; clone_size: NA; cdr3_length: 14; cdr3_nt: TGTGCTGCGTGGGACATACGCACTGGTTGGTTCAAGATATTT; cdr3_aa: CAAWDIRTGWFKIF
j_call: TRGJ1/TRGJ2; v_call: TRGV11; clone_size: NA; cdr3_length: 17; cdr3_nt: NA; cdr3_aa: CTTVPAGLGTVRYKRLF
j_call: TRGJP1; v_call: TRGV4; clone_size: NA; cdr3_length: 18; cdr3_nt: TGTGCCACCTGGGGACGGGCCCTTCCTGGGGGCTTTGGTTGGTTCAAGATATTT; cdr3_aa: CATWGRALPGGFGWFKIF
j_call: TRGJP2; v_call: TRGV2; clone_size: large; cdr3_length: 16; cdr3_nt: TGTGCCACCTGGGACGGGCCTAAGAGTAGTGATTGGATCAAGACGTTT; cdr3_aa: CATWDGPKSSDWIKTF
j_call: TRGJ1/TRGJ2; v_call: TRGV3; clone_size: NA; cdr3_length: 12; cdr3_nt: TGTGCCGACCTGGGACTACATTATAAGAAACTCTTT; cdr3_aa: CADLGLHYKKLF
j_call: TRGJP2; v_call: TRGV8; clone_size: once; cdr3_length: 16; cdr3_nt: TGTGCCACCTGGGATACTCTCTTAGATGGGGATTGGATCAAGACGTTT; cdr3_aa: CATWDTLLDGDWIKTF
j_call: TRGJP1; v_call: TRGV8; clone_size: NA; cdr3_length: 13; cdr3_nt: TGTGCACCTGGGATAACTCCTGGTTGGTTCAAGATATTT; cdr3_aa: CAPGITPGWFKIF
j_call: TRGJ1/TRGJ2; v_call: TRGV8; clone_size: NA; cdr3_length: 15; cdr3_nt: TGTGCCACCTGGGATAGACGGGGGGGGTATTATAAGAAACTCTTT; cdr3_aa: CATWDRRGGYYKKLF